This T cell receptor beta chain appears in the sequencing data of a study of cytotoxic CD8 clonotypes in ibrutinib-treated CLL. Produced via immunoSEQ multiplex PCR; TCRdb's table is partial and in-frame only. There are 40,000 or so clones in the sample; 70% occur only once, and 9.5% to 13% lies in the top ten. Per germline, CDR1 MNHNS and CDR2 SASEGT. V gave up 3 bases and J gave up 7 bases, with 12 bases separating them. This CDR3 contains 14 residues. This TCR derives from a human donor with chronic lymphocytic leukemia. The chain recombines TRBV6-1 with TRBJ1-4; the D is unclear. The starting material was PBMCs, obtained at disease progression, from a patient treated with ibrutinib. The CDR3 nucleotides read TGTGCCAGCAGTGAGGAGCCAAGATCTGAAAAACTGTTTTTT. Translated: CASSEEPRSEKLFF.